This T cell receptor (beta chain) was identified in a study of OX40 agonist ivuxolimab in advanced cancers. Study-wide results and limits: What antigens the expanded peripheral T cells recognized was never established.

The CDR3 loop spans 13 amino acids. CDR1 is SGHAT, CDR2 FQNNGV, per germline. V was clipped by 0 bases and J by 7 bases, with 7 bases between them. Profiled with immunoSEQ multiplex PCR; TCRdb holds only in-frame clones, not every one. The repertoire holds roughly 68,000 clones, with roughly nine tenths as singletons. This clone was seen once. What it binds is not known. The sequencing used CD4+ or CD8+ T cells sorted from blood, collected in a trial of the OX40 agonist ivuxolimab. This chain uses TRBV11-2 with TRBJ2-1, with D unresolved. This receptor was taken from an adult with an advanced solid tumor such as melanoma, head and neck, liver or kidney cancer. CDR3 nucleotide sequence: TGTGCCAGCAGCTTAGATCGGAGTAATGAGCAGTTCTTC. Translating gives CASSLDRSNEQFF.